This T cell receptor beta chain emerged from a study of blood T cell repertoires in COVID-19. Turning to the study itself: Spain, Italy and the United States supplied samples that represented acute and convalescent COVID-19. T cells, B-cell-depleted T cells, or PBMCs provided the cDNA or gDNA that served as material.

Sequencing used immunoSEQ multiplex PCR; TCRdb keeps in-frame clones, though not all of them. The sample has some 200,000 clones, more than 65% seen once. Germline CDR1 reads KGHSH; CDR2 reads LQKENI. V shed 0 bases and J 7 bases; nucleotides not matched to a gene: 2. The CDR3 consists of 15 residues. The sequencing sample was made of peripheral blood. The sequence was obtained from a woman in her thirties who had recovered from COVID-19. This chain joins TRBV18 and TRBJ2-1, with 11 positions matching TRBD1. This CDR3 reads CASSPPGQGGNEQFF. CDR3 coding DNA: TGTGCCAGCTCACCACCGGGACAGGGGGGTAATGAGCAGTTCTTC.